This T cell receptor beta chain was profiled in a study of cytomegalovirus exposure and HLA in healthy donors. Study overall: Both the 120 validation repertoires and the 666 first-cohort repertoires used the same platform, as reported by a later analysis.

Some clones are missing from TCRdb's copy, which holds only in-frame ones; the method was immunoSEQ multiplex PCR. The sample lists about 160,000 clones; about 86% were seen once. The CDR3 extends over 15 amino acids. In germline, CDR1 is ENHRY, CDR2 SYGVKD. V shed 6 bases and J 2 bases; nucleotides not matched to a gene: 6. The sample was PBMCs. The V and J genes are TRBV10-3 and TRBJ1-1, with 10 positions matching TRBD1. The clonotype was recovered from a woman aged 18-30 years in good health and CMV-seronegative. CDR3 nucleotides: TGTGCCATCAGATCTGACAGGGGGCCCAACACTGAAGCTTTCTTT. It is translated as CAIRSDRGPNTEAFF.